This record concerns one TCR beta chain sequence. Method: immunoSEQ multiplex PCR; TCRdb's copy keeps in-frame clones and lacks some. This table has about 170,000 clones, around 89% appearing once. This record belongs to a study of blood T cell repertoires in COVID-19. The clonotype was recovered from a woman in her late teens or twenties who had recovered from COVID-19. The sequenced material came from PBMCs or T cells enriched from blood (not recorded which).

In DNA form, the CDR3 reads TGTGCCAGCAGCTTTAGGAGGCCTGAGCAGTTCTTC. This translates into CASSFRRPEQFF. V and J are TRBV7-8 and TRBJ2-1; TRBD2 might be the D (5 bases). Trimming stripped 3 bases from V and 9 bases from J, with 9 bases between. Per germline, CDR1 SGHVS and CDR2 FQNEAQ. CDR3 length equals 12 residues.